This T cell receptor beta chain appears in the sequencing data of a study of cytomegalovirus exposure and HLA in healthy donors. In the PCR, 60 Vbeta and 13 Jbeta primers were used. Profiling relied on immunoSEQ multiplex PCR, and the TCRdb table lists in-frame clones only, not all of them. The listing contains tens of thousands of clones. The CDR3 covers 14 residues. Trimming removed 4 bases from V and 7 bases from J, with 14 bases in between. Germline-derived CDR1 and CDR2 are SGHRS and YFSETQ. Sequenced input: PBMCs. The TCR originated in a female donor in good health and CMV-seropositive. This chain links TRBV5-1 with TRBJ2-2; D may be TRBD1 (6 bases). CDR3 sequence reads: CASSLAGESGELFF. DNA for the CDR3: TGCGCCAGCAGCCTTGCAGGGGAAAGCGGGGAGCTGTTTTTT. Full variable domain (remainder filled in from reference TRBV5-1 and TRBJ2-2): KAGVTQTPRYLIKTRGQQVTLSCSPISGHRSVSWYQQTPGQGLQFLFEYFSETQRNKGNFPGRFSGRQFSNSRSEMNVSTLELGDSALYLCASSLAGESGELFFGEGSRLTVL.